The sequence of this T cell receptor (beta chain) was determined in a study of CD8 T cells in ankylosing spondylitis. Germline V gives CDR1 SGHTA, CDR2 FQGNSA. V shed 2 bases and J shed 7 bases, with 11 bases lying between them. CDR3 length: 14 amino acids. TCRdb passed the 5' RACE reads through MiXCR, listing each CDR3 protein once. The sample contains 250,000 or so distinct CDR3 sequences, around 10% of which appear only once. About this clonotype itself: Its specificity is unknown.

Findings and limits, study-wide: Clones linked with disease were CD8+ and fairly uncommon in the peripheral blood. Prior literature has documented some motif variants in synovial fluid and blood from reactive arthritis.

The receptor comes from a male donor with ankylosing spondylitis or in good health (not recorded which). The rearrangement links TRBV7-2 to TRBJ1-4, with TRBD1 as a possible D gene (6 bases). Sequencing was carried out using blood, either unsorted or a sorted T cell fraction (not recorded which). As DNA, the CDR3 is TGTGCCAGCAGCTTAAGGGGGTTCAGTGAAAAACTGTTTTTT. Protein product: CASSLRGFSEKLFF.